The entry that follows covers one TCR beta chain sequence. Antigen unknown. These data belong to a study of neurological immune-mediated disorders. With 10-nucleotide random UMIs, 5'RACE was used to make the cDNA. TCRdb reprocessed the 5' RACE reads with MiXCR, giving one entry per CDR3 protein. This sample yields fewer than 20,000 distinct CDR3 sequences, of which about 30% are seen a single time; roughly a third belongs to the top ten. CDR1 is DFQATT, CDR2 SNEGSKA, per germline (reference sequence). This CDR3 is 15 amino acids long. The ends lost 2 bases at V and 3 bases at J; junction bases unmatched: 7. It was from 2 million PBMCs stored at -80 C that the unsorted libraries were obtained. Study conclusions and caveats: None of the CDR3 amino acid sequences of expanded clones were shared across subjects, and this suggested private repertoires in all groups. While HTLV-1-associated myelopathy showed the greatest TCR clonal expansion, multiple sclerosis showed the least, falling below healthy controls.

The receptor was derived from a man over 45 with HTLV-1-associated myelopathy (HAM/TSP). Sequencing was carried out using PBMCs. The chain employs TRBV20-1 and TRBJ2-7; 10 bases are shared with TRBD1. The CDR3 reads CSARNTRDRGYEQYF. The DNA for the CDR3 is TGCAGTGCTAGAAATACCCGGGACAGGGGCTACGAGCAGTACTTC.